This T cell receptor (beta chain) was sequenced for a study of T cells in Graves' hyperthyroidism and ophthalmopathy. Authors of the study amplified TCR beta CDR3 regions from RNA transcripts. Initially, a first-round RT-PCR of the TCR CDR3 employed the HTBI primer set. MiXCR, applied by TCRdb to the multiplex PCR reads, yields one record per CDR3 protein. The sample has 85,000 to 110,000 distinct CDR3 sequences, 47% seen once. This clonotype occurred a few times. Its antigen is unidentified. This may be a read error, as it is one base from a much larger clone. General study points: Ophthalmopathy was predicted by the model a median of approximately 6 months ahead of onset.

In germline, CDR1 is SGDLS, CDR2 YYNGEE. V lost 0 bases and J lost 4, with 16 bases in between. The CDR3 is 16 amino acids. This TCR was sampled from a man in his forties with Graves' hyperthyroidism. The sequenced sample was blood. The chain is built from TRBV9 and TRBJ1-1, with D hard to call. The CDR3 region is CASSVVIDGSTTEAFF. CDR3 coding DNA: TGTGCCAGCAGCGTAGTGATAGATGGGTCAACCACTGAAGCTTTCTTT.